This TCR beta chain came from a study of blood T cells in healthy people across ages. Points from the study as a whole: Diversity of TCR beta correlated strongly with naive T cell percentage. Measured against age, TCR beta diversity per million T cells decreased in a roughly linear manner.

This clonotype turned up a few times. The antigen is unknown. Total RNA extracted from each sample amounted to at least 5 micrograms. This CDR3 comprises 16 residues. Trimming stripped 0 bases from V and 5 bases from J, with 17 bases between. The germline CDR1 and CDR2 sequences are SGHRS and YFSETQ. The second PCR ran roughly 7 to 12 cycles with a sample-barcoded 5' primer and J-beta primers. Template switching added a 12-random-nucleotide identifier to every cDNA molecule. TCRdb re-called the 5' RACE reads through MiXCR, storing one row per CDR3 protein. The sample has roughly 800,000 distinct CDR3 sequences; 55% to 75% are singletons.

The clonotype comes from a man aged 30-40 years in good health. The sequenced sample was blood. The chain uses TRBV5-1 and TRBJ2-5; D possibly corresponds to TRBD2 (6 bases). CDR3: CASSLANPGGLETQYF. CDR3 DNA sequence: TGCGCCAGCAGCTTGGCCAACCCAGGAGGGTTGGAGACCCAGTACTTC.